These T cell receptor beta chains were read from a single sample in a study of long-term antiretroviral therapy in people with HIV. Clones were sequenced by immunoSEQ multiplex PCR, and TCRdb holds only the in-frame ones, with some missing. The sample comprises about 20,000 clones, under 85% of which are singletons, and approximately 14% rests with the top ten. This specimen consisted of unsorted PBMCs, obtained 0.3 years after starting antiretroviral therapy. The receptors derive from a woman between 45 and 60 years old with HIV. Each CDR3 is given with its conserved first and last residue. A D gene is named only where the DNA matches it firmly. Size is stated for part of the rows, as once, few or many counts, or as a class when the clone is expanded.

cdr3_aa cdr3_nt cdr3_length clone_size j_call d_call v_call
CASSSPGGRSEKLFF TGTGCCAGCAGCTCACCAGGGGGCAGGAGTGAAAAACTGTTTTTT 15 - TRBJ1-4 TRBD1 TRBV7-9
CASSFSGDNEQFF TGTGCCAGCAGCTTTAGCGGGGACAATGAGCAGTTCTTC 13 few TRBJ2-1 TRBD2 TRBV7-7
CASSQETGPTDTQYF TGTGCCAGCAGCCAAGAGACGGGTCCGACAGATACGCAGTATTTT 15 - TRBJ2-3 - TRBV14
CATSRDPAGGQFF TGTGCCACCAGCAGAGACCCCGCCGGGGGGCAGTTCTTC 13 - TRBJ2-1 - TRBV15
CASSYRTNIYEQYF TGTGCCAGCAGTTATCGGACGAATATCTACGAGCAGTACTTC 14 - TRBJ2-7 - TRBV27
CASSDSTERDTQYF TGTGCCAGCAGCGATTCTACAGAGAGGGATACGCAGTATTTT 14 - TRBJ2-3 - TRBV11-1
CASSTSGTGSYEQYF TGTGCCAGTAGTACCTCCGGGACAGGGTCCTACGAGCAGTACTTC 15 - TRBJ2-7 TRBD1 TRBV19
CASSQEVGGQGFGELFF TGCGCCAGCAGCCAAGAAGTTGGGGGACAGGGGTTCGGGGAGCTGTTTTTT 17 - TRBJ2-2 TRBD1 TRBV4-1
CASSLEPATNEKLFF TGTGCCAGCAGCTTAGAGCCTGCAACTAATGAAAAACTGTTTTTT 15 - TRBJ1-4 - TRBV7-6
CASSPARTGASYYGYTF TGCGCCAGCAGCCCGGCGCGGACAGGGGCCTCATATTATGGCTACACCTTC 17 - TRBJ1-2 TRBD1 TRBV5-1
CASSDSNGVDQPQHF TGTGCCAGCAGTGACTCGAATGGAGTTGATCAGCCCCAGCATTTT 15 - TRBJ1-5 - TRBV6-4
CATKGPGNEKLFF TGTGCCACTAAGGGCCCGGGTAATGAAAAACTGTTTTTT 13 few TRBJ1-4 - TRBV6-6
CASSAISSYEQYF TGCGCCAGCAGTGCAATCAGCTCCTACGAGCAGTACTTC 13 few TRBJ2-7 - TRBV10-1
CAWSGTDNQPQHF TGTGCCTGGAGTGGGACAGACAATCAGCCCCAGCATTTT 13 - TRBJ1-5 - TRBV30
CSVGQGTDYGYTF TGCAGCGTCGGGCAGGGGACCGACTATGGCTACACCTTC 13 - TRBJ1-2 - TRBV29-1
CASTPLQGAATEAFF TGTGCCAGCACTCCCCTTCAGGGGGCGGCTACTGAAGCTTTCTTT 15 - TRBJ1-1 TRBD1 TRBV11-2
CATKSTATNEKLFF TGTGCCACCAAGTCGACAGCAACTAATGAAAAACTGTTTTTT 14 - TRBJ1-4 - TRBV6-5
CASRPDRGGTGELFF TGCGCCAGCAGACCCGACAGGGGAGGAACCGGGGAGCTGTTTTTT 15 - TRBJ2-2 TRBD1 TRBV5-1
CASSPQGGNYGYTF TGTGCCAGCAGTCCCCAGGGGGGCAACTATGGCTACACCTTC 14 - TRBJ1-2 TRBD1 TRBV27
CASSLDSTGELFF TGCGCCAGCAGCTTGGACTCTACCGGGGAGCTGTTTTTT 13 - TRBJ2-2 - TRBV5-1
CASSLSGQGNYEQYF TGTGCCAGCAGTTTATCGGGGCAGGGTAACTACGAGCAGTACTTC 15 - TRBJ2-7 - TRBV27
CASSHGTSSRDTQYF TGTGCCAGCAGCCACGGGACATCCTCCCGGGATACGCAGTATTTT 15 medium-sized TRBJ2-3 - TRBV7-9
CASGLERNGNQPQHF TGTGCTAGTGGTTTGGAGCGGAACGGCAATCAGCCCCAGCATTTT 15 - TRBJ1-5 - TRBV12-5
CASSRGSFTDTQYF TGTGCCAGCAGCCGGGGGAGTTTCACAGATACGCAGTATTTT 14 - TRBJ2-3 - TRBV7-9
CASSQDRGSGYTF TGTGCCAGCAGCCAAGACCGCGGCAGCGGCTACACCTTC 13 few TRBJ1-2 - TRBV4-2
CASSPGTGAMNTEAFF TGTGCCAGCAGCCCCGGGACAGGGGCCATGAACACTGAAGCTTTCTTT 16 - TRBJ1-1 TRBD1 TRBV7-3
CASAPVSVTDTQYF TGTGCCAGCGCCCCAGTGAGCGTTACAGATACGCAGTATTTT 14 once TRBJ2-3 - TRBV18
CASSVGLQNTIYF TGTGCCAGCAGCGTGGGCCTGCAAAACACCATATATTTT 13 - TRBJ1-3 - TRBV9
CASSGGAGSEKLFF TGTGCCAGCAGCGGTGGTGCTGGCTCTGAAAAACTGTTTTTT 14 - TRBJ1-4 - TRBV9
CASSHQTSGEGLLNEQYF TGCGCCAGCAGCCACCAGACTAGCGGGGAGGGCCTCTTAAACGAGCAGTACTTC 18 - TRBJ2-7 TRBD2 TRBV4-1
CASSLGVLAGGEEQFF TGTGCCAGCAGCTTAGGTGTTCTAGCGGGGGGAGAAGAGCAGTTCTTC 16 - TRBJ2-1 TRBD2 TRBV11-2
CASSLGRGSDTQYF TGTGCCAGCAGCTTGGGCAGGGGGTCAGATACGCAGTATTTT 14 - TRBJ2-3 TRBD1 TRBV7-9
CASSFTSGGTDTQYF TGTGCCAGCAGCTTTACTAGCGGGGGCACAGATACGCAGTATTTT 15 - TRBJ2-3 TRBD2 TRBV7-6
CASSQEWASGGQETQYF TGCGCCAGCAGCCAAGAATGGGCTAGCGGGGGTCAAGAGACCCAGTACTTC 17 - TRBJ2-5 TRBD2 TRBV4-1
CVSSYKGSGGTGELFF TGTGTCAGCAGTTACAAGGGTTCCGGGGGCACCGGGGAGCTGTTTTTT 16 - TRBJ2-2 - TRBV6-5
CASRDRGNTEAFF TGTGCCAGCCGGGACAGGGGGAACACTGAAGCTTTCTTT 13 - TRBJ1-1 TRBD1 TRBV2
CASSFGRDQIMNTEAFF TGTGCCAGCAGCTTCGGGCGAGATCAAATCATGAACACTGAAGCTTTCTTT 17 - TRBJ1-1 - TRBV13
CASSLRGGSNEKLFF TGTGCCAGCAGCTTGCGGGGCGGTTCTAATGAAAAACTGTTTTTT 15 - TRBJ1-4 - TRBV5-5
CASSLEAWGKTQYF TGCGCCAGCAGCTTGGAGGCTTGGGGTAAGACCCAGTACTTC 14 - TRBJ2-5 - TRBV5-1
CASSLGPGTQYF TGTGCCAGCAGCTTGGGTCCAGGGACGCAGTATTTT 12 - TRBJ2-3 - TRBV5-4
CSARGGEQFF TGCAGTGCTAGAGGGGGTGAGCAGTTCTTC 10 - TRBJ2-1 - TRBV20-1
CASSLNRANSPLHF TGTGCCAGCAGCTTAAACAGGGCCAATTCACCCCTCCACTTT 14 - TRBJ1-6 - TRBV7-3
CASSSNPRVVQRNTEAFF TGTGCCAGTAGTTCAAACCCCAGGGTAGTACAACGGAACACTGAAGCTTTCTTT 18 - TRBJ1-1 - TRBV19
CASSFSGGRVETQYF TGTGCCAGCAGCTTCTCAGGGGGCAGGGTTGAGACCCAGTACTTC 15 - TRBJ2-5 TRBD1 TRBV7-9
CASSGGGGTNTGELFF TGTGCCAGCAGCGGAGGGGGGGGAACGAACACCGGGGAGCTGTTTTTT 16 - TRBJ2-2 - TRBV5-8
CAWSLKGAGTEAFF TGTGCCTGGAGTCTCAAAGGGGCCGGCACTGAAGCTTTCTTT 14 - TRBJ1-1 - TRBV30
CASSLGQGAGYTF TGCGCCAGCAGCCTGGGACAGGGGGCTGGCTACACCTTC 13 few TRBJ1-2 TRBD1 TRBV5-1
CASSELIASGTDTQYF TGTGCCAGCAGTGAGCTAATAGCTTCGGGCACAGATACGCAGTATTTT 16 - TRBJ2-3 - TRBV6-1
CAWTGGPAKNIQYF TGTGCCTGGACCGGGGGACCAGCCAAAAACATTCAGTACTTC 14 - TRBJ2-4 - TRBV30
CASSLAMGRNTEAFF TGTGCCAGCAGCTTAGCCATGGGGCGGAACACTGAAGCTTTCTTT 15 - TRBJ1-1 - TRBV7-6